These 26 T cell receptor beta chains share one sample of origin, sequenced in a study of blood T cell repertoires in COVID-19. Data came from immunoSEQ multiplex PCR; TCRdb stores just in-frame clones and leaves some out. The table includes nearly 110,000 clones, under 90% detected once. Sequencing was performed on peripheral blood. The receptors shown here come from an older woman with acute or convalescent COVID-19.

The chain recombines TRBV2 with TRBJ2-2; D is ambiguous. Germline V gives CDR1 SNHLY, CDR2 FYNNEI. CDR3 length: 14 residues. Trimming stripped 6 bases from V and 2 bases from J, with 10 bases between. The CDR3: CASRETINTGELFF. The DNA of the CDR3 is TGTGCCAGCAGGGAAACTATAAACACCGGGGAGCTGTTTTTT.

V usage is TRBV24-1 and J usage is TRBJ2-2; 9 bases match TRBD2. Germline lookup yields CDR1 KGHDR and CDR2 SFDVKD. The CDR3 has 16 amino acids. V trimming: 3 bases; J trimming: 2 bases; junction bases outside the gene matches: 3. CDR3 amino acids: CATSDPSGKNTGELFF. As DNA, the CDR3 is TGTGCCACCAGTGATCCTAGCGGGAAAAACACCGGGGAGCTGTTTTTT.

The chain carries TRBV19 and TRBJ2-1, with 10 bases lining up with TRBD1. With 4 bases clipped from V and 3 bases from J, the junction kept 6 bases outside the gene matches. The CDR3 length is 16 residues. From germline, CDR1 is LNHDA and CDR2 SQIVND (reference sequence). The CDR3: CASSNPDRGYYNEQFF. CDR3 nucleotides: TGTGCCAGTAGTAACCCGGACAGGGGGTACTACAATGAGCAGTTCTTC.

This chain connects TRBV6-5 to TRBJ1-2, with 10 bases aligning to TRBD1. CDR3 length equals 14 residues. Germline assignment: CDR1 MNHEY and CDR2 SVGAGI. The V gene end was trimmed by 4 bases and the J gene end by 8 bases; junction bases not matched to a gene: 7. CDR3 sequence (DNA): TGTGCCAGCAGTTCCGGGACAGGGGCAGGCGGCTACACCTTC. Encoded protein: CASSSGTGAGGYTF.

The rearrangement uses TRBV5-1 and TRBJ1-2; D gene ambiguous. Trimming cost V 8 bases and J 0 bases, with 8 bases left between them. Germline V gene data show CDR1 as SGHRS and CDR2 as YFSETQ. This CDR3 comprises 12 residues. The CDR3 DNA follows: TGCGCCAGTGGAGACCCTAACTATGGCTACACCTTC. Residues: CASGDPNYGYTF.

V and J are TRBV21-1 and TRBJ1-2; no DNA check was done on the table's D call, TRBD1. TRBV21-1 is reported as a pseudogene. CDR3 size: 14 residues. The CDR3 coding sequence is TGTGCCAGCAGCACAGGGGGAATGGGCTATGGCTACACCTTC. It is translated as CASSTGGMGYGYTF.

The chain links TRBV2 to TRBJ2-7, with a tentative D call TRBD1 (6 bases). The CDR3 has 13 residues. CDR1 is SNHLY, CDR2 FYNNEI, per germline. Trimming pared 4 bases from V and 7 bases from J, leaving 14 bases between. The DNA for the CDR3 is TGTGCCAGCAGTGCCTACCTAGGACAGGAGCAGTACTTC. It is translated as CASSAYLGQEQYF.

This clone was detected only once. The chain links TRBV5-4 to TRBJ2-7; D call uncertain. Trimming shortened V by 1 base and J by 3 bases, and 5 bases separated the two germline ends. The germline V gene has CDR1 SGHNT and CDR2 YYREEE (reference sequence). This CDR3 is 12 amino acids long. DNA of the CDR3: TGTGCCAGCAGCTTGAATCTCTACGAGCAGTACTTC. Translating gives CASSLNLYEQYF.

The table lists this clone with a few counts. The chain recombines TRBV30 with TRBJ1-2; 9 bases agree with TRBD1. V trimming: 5 bases; J trimming: 0 bases; junction bases outside the gene matches: 10. This CDR3 has 16 amino acids. Germline-derived CDR1 and CDR2 are GTSNPN and SVGIG (reference sequence). The CDR3, as DNA: TGTGCCTGGTACCGGGACAGGGCTCGAGCTAACTATGGCTACACCTTC. It codes for CAWYRDRARANYGYTF.

The gene calls are TRBV12-5 and TRBJ2-1; tentative D call: TRBD2 (6 bases). With 2 bases removed from V and 2 bases from J, the gap between germline ends came to 10 bases. Germline CDR1 LGHNT, CDR2 FRNRAP. This CDR3 comprises 15 residues. In DNA, the CDR3 is TGTGCTAGTGGTTTGAGGCTAGCGACCTACAATGAGCAGTTCTTC. Its translation is CASGLRLATYNEQFF.

The chain links TRBV7-8 to TRBJ2-7, with 10 positions matching TRBD2. Germline CDR1 reads SGHVS; CDR2 reads FQNEAQ. The CDR3 is 16 residues long. With V trimmed by 5 bases and J by 7 bases, 14 bases remained unmatched. The CDR3 is CASSPTPIAGGGEQYF. The CDR3 region has the DNA TGTGCCAGCAGCCCCACCCCGATAGCGGGAGGTGGGGAGCAGTACTTC. The full variable domain, completed using reference TRBV7-8 and TRBJ2-7, is GAGVSQSPRYKVAKRGQDVALRCDPISGHVSLFWYQQALGQGPEFLTYFQNEAQLDKSGLPSDRFFAERPEGSVSTLKIQRTQQEDSAVYLCASSPTPIAGGGEQYFGPGTRLTVT.

The chain uses TRBV11-2 and TRBJ1-4, with a possible D match to TRBD1 (6 bases). This CDR3 spans 18 amino acids. CDR1 and CDR2 from the germline V gene are SGHAT and FQNNGV. V was shortened by 5 bases and J by 2 bases, with 21 bases between the two germline ends. Written as DNA, the CDR3 is TGTGCCAGCAGCCGCACCTCGGGGCAGGGGCGGACTAATGAAAAACTGTTTTTT. Its translation: CASSRTSGQGRTNEKLFF.

V usage is TRBV23-1 and J usage is TRBJ1-4, with 7 bases aligning to TRBD1. TRBV23-1 falls under the ORF class, with uncertain function. Germline trimming cut 1 base from V and 6 bases from J; bases unmatched to any gene: 11. The CDR3 extends over 17 amino acids. For the CDR3, the DNA is TGCGCCAGCAGTCAATATGGGTATAGGGGGCTGTATGAAAAACTGTTTTTT. It translates to CASSQYGYRGLYEKLFF.

CDR3 sequence: CASSDFPRAEKLFF. CDR3 coding DNA: TGTGCCAGCAGTGACTTCCCTCGCGCTGAAAAACTGTTTTTT. The chain recombines TRBV6-4 with TRBJ1-4, with D uncertain. The CDR3 covers 14 residues. Germline V CDR1 and CDR2: MRHNA, SNTAGT. V lost 1 base to trimming and J lost 7 bases, with 10 bases between them.

V gene TRBV19 combines with J gene TRBJ2-7, with 9 bases fitting TRBD2. Germline loops: CDR1 LNHDA, CDR2 SQIVND (reference sequence). CDR3 size: 15 residues. Losses at the gene ends were 5 bases for V and 3 bases for J; bases not matched to a gene: 8. CDR3 bases: TGTGCCAGTAGTGTGGGGGCTAGCGGGAACTACGAGCAGTACTTC. Translated: CASSVGASGNYEQYF.

This clone was counted only a few times. This chain joins TRBV6-4 and TRBJ1-2, with a tentative D call TRBD1 (5 bases). From germline, CDR1 is MRHNA and CDR2 SNTAGT. The CDR3 has 14 amino acids. Trimming left V 2 bases short and J 5 bases short, with 12 bases between. CDR3 sequence: CASSDQAGQYGYTF. DNA for the CDR3: TGTGCCAGCAGTGACCAGGCAGGGCAATATGGCTACACCTTC.

This chain links TRBV7-2 with TRBJ2-3; 13 nucleotides match TRBD2. This CDR3 region has 16 residues. Germline V gene lookup returns CDR1 SGHTA and CDR2 FQGNSA. Germline trimming cut 5 bases from V and 3 bases from J; bases unmatched to any gene: 5. CDR3 region: CASSTGLAGATDTQYF. The CDR3 region has the DNA TGTGCCAGCAGCACCGGACTAGCGGGGGCGACAGATACGCAGTATTTT.

J is TRBJ2-1 and V is TRBV29-1; 12 nucleotides line up with TRBD2. This CDR3 region has 15 residues. Germline V gives CDR1 SQVTM, CDR2 ANQGSEA. Unmatched junction bases numbered 9, after V lost 7 bases and J lost 5 bases. The CDR3 DNA sequence: TGCAGCGCAGCTAGCGGGGGGGCGTTCGACAATGAGCAGTTCTTC. It translates to CSAASGGAFDNEQFF.

The CDR3 region has the DNA TGTGCCAGCAGTCCCATAGCGGGAGGGGTTTCTGAGCAGTTCTTC. Translated: CASSPIAGGVSEQFF. The rearrangement links TRBV28 to TRBJ2-1; 11 bases match TRBD2. Germline V gene lookup returns CDR1 MDHEN and CDR2 SYDVKM. Losses at the gene ends were 5 bases for V and 9 bases for J; bases not matched to a gene: 9. The CDR3 length is 15 residues. The full variable domain, with the rest looked up from reference TRBV28 and TRBJ2-1, is DVKVTQSSRYLVKRTGEKVFLECVQDMDHENMFWYRQDPGLGLRLIYFSYDVKMKEKGDIPEGYSVSREKKERFSLILESASTNQTSMYLCASSPIAGGVSEQFFGPGTRLTVL.

The V gene is TRBV18, the J gene TRBJ1-1; D not resolved. Germline V gives CDR1 KGHSH, CDR2 LQKENI. Between the trimmed V and J ends, which lost 0 bases and 5 bases, there was a span of 10 bases. The CDR3 covers 14 residues. The CDR3 is CASSPPDPGTEAFF. DNA of the CDR3: TGTGCCAGCTCACCACCCGACCCGGGAACTGAAGCTTTCTTT.

The chain has TRBV9 and TRBJ1-1; 9 nucleotides line up with TRBD1. The CDR3 totals 16 residues. The V segment lost 3 bases and the J segment 3 bases; nucleotides outside the gene matches: 9. CDR1 and CDR2 (germline): SGDLS, YYNGEE. CDR3 sequence: CASSEQGAGVDTEAFF. The CDR3 DNA is TGTGCCAGCAGCGAACAGGGGGCTGGTGTGGACACTGAAGCTTTCTTT.

The CDR3 loop is CASRAPADSNYGYTF. As DNA, the CDR3 is TGCGCCAGCCGGGCCCCCGCGGACAGCAACTATGGCTACACCTTC. The chain combines TRBV5-1 with TRBJ1-2; D is possibly TRBD1 (6 bases). The V gene lost 7 bases and the J gene lost 2 bases, with 18 bases spanning the gap. CDR3 size: 15 residues. Germline values: CDR1 SGHRS, CDR2 YFSETQ.

V gene TRBV10-1 combines with J gene TRBJ2-1; 7 bases line up with TRBD1. The germline CDR1 and CDR2 sequences are WNHNN and SYGVQD (reference sequence). The V and J ends lost 2 bases and 9 bases, in that order; junction bases with no gene match: 13. This CDR3 region has 16 residues. The CDR3 nucleotides are TGCGCCAGCAGTGAGCGGGTAGGGGGCGCTTCCGCTGAGCAGTTCTTC. Protein sequence: CASSERVGGASAEQFF.

In this sample, this clone turned up once. This chain connects TRBV19 to TRBJ1-3, with a weak D call TRBD1 (5 bases). Looked up from germline, CDR1 is LNHDA and CDR2 is SQIVND (reference sequence). The CDR3 totals 14 residues. V was shortened by 5 bases and J by 0 bases, with 8 bases between the two germline ends. CDR3 nucleotide sequence: TGTGCCAGTAGTGGACAAATCTCTGGAAACACCATATATTTT. Its protein is CASSGQISGNTIYF.

The chain links TRBV21-1 to TRBJ1-5; no check of the table's D call, TRBD1, against the DNA was made. TRBV21-1 is recorded as a pseudogene. The CDR3 runs 18 residues. The CDR3 coding sequence is TGTGCCAGCAGCAAAGCTTATTGGGTGCCAGGGGCGAATCAGCCCCAGCATTTT. Translated, it gives CASSKAYWVPGANQPQHF.

This chain connects TRBV19 to TRBJ2-1; a weak D match, TRBD2 (5 bases). Trimming took 4 bases from V and 6 from J, leaving 16 bases between them. Germline CDR1 LNHDA, CDR2 SQIVND (reference sequence). This CDR3 is built from 15 residues. The CDR3 DNA sequence: TGTGCCAGTAGTAACGGTATTCGGGCGGGCAATGAGCAGTTCTTC. Residues: CASSNGIRAGNEQFF.